This note documents a single T cell receptor beta chain sequence. This sample was included in a study of T cell responses to AZD1222 COVID-19 vaccine. Measured with immunoSEQ multiplex PCR; TCRdb has only the in-frame clones, and not every one. This table holds about 150,000 clones, approximately 85% found once. Trimming took 4 bases from V and 7 from J; bases not matched to a gene: 10. Germline loops: CDR1 SGHKS, CDR2 YYEKEE (reference sequence). CDR3 size: 15 residues. This receptor was obtained from an adult in good health. Material: peripheral blood, obtained on day 0 of MenACWY control vaccination. This chain joins TRBV5-5 and TRBJ1-5; 8 bases are shared with TRBD1. CDR3 in amino acids: CASSPSQGAFQPQHF. In DNA, the CDR3 is TGTGCCAGCAGCCCCTCCCAGGGGGCATTCCAGCCCCAGCATTTT.